This T cell receptor beta chain was profiled in a study of T cell responses to AZD1222 COVID-19 vaccine. Regarding the study as a whole: White British ancestry dominated among donors, who included more females, and clonal diversity was possibly underestimated. The CD4 TCRs associated with vaccination extended across spike and predominated at 160-218 and 743-854. All repertoire sampling was performed exclusively after the peak T cell response. At baseline, seropositivity was found in only six or seven AZD1222 recipients.

As for this clone: Its antigen is currently unknown.

The CDR3 is made up of 13 amino acids. The junction had 6 bases not matched to a gene; V was cut back by 3 bases and J by 7 bases. Germline V lookup: CDR1 GTSNPN, CDR2 SVGIG (reference sequence). Using immunoSEQ multiplex PCR, the repertoire was profiled, and TCRdb retains in-frame clones only, with some absent. This table has under 200,000 clones, approximately 90% appearing once. The sample in question was peripheral blood, obtained on day 0 of AZD1222 vaccination. The origin of this receptor is an adult in good health. V and J are TRBV30 and TRBJ1-5; 7 bases agree with TRBD1. The CDR3 spells CAWSTGVEQPQHF. As DNA, the CDR3 is TGTGCCTGGAGCACAGGGGTGGAACAGCCCCAGCATTTT.